This T cell receptor (beta chain) originates from a study of cytomegalovirus exposure and HLA in healthy donors. This CDR3 region has 15 residues. Losses at the gene ends were 2 bases for V and 6 bases for J; bases not matched to a gene: 4. Germline V lookup: CDR1 MNHNY, CDR2 SVGAGI (reference sequence). General study results and limits: Some V segments (TRBV6-2 and TRBV6-3 among them) were excluded as indistinguishable. Three CMV-associated chains proved CMV antigen-specific in vitro. Reportedly, a later analysis found an Asian-associated ancestry cluster had fewer N-insertions than the approximately 700-donor mean. V- and J-gene trimming of TCR beta was linked (in a later analysis) to a missense DCLRE1C variant.

Comments on this clone: Its antigen is not known.

Researchers ran the PCR with 60 Vbeta and 13 Jbeta primers. The data were produced by immunoSEQ multiplex PCR, yet TCRdb's version contains in-frame clones alone and is incomplete. The sample consists of 60,000 to 70,000 clones, about four fifths of them appearing once. The specimen was PBMCs. The rearrangement links TRBV6-6 to TRBJ2-7; 13 bases fit TRBD2. This clonotype was obtained from a woman aged 30 to 39 in good health and CMV-seronegative. In DNA form, the CDR3 reads TGTGCCAGCAGTTACAAGACTAGCGGGAGGAGCGAGCAGTACTTC. It encodes CASSYKTSGRSEQYF.